This is a list of T cell receptor beta chains from one sample in a study of T cell responses to AZD1222 COVID-19 vaccine. The table came from immunoSEQ multiplex PCR; TCRdb's copy has only in-frame clones and leaves some out. In the table there are about 130,000 clones, about 90% of which are singletons. Sequences were derived from peripheral blood, sampled on day 0 of AZD1222 vaccination. These receptors originate from an adult in good health. Both conserved end residues are part of each CDR3. The D gene is left open where the match is weak. Clone size appears in some rows only: once, few, many, or a class for an expanded clone.

abundance,d_gene,j_gene,v_gene,CDR3nt,CDR3aa
NA,NA,TRBJ1-5,TRBV5-5,TGTGCCAGCAGCCCTCGGGGGCTGACCCAGCATTTT,CASSPRGLTQHF
NA,NA,TRBJ2-7,TRBV19,TGTGCCAGTAGTTCCCAGTACGAGCAGTACTTC,CASSSQYEQYF
NA,NA,TRBJ1-2,TRBV12-3/TRBV12-4,TGTGCCAGCAGTTTAGCGGGGACCTATGGCTACACCTTC,CASSLAGTYGYTF
NA,NA,TRBJ2-2,TRBV6-5,TGTGCCAGCAGTTATTTAACCGGGGAGCTGTTTTTT,CASSYLTGELFF
once,NA,TRBJ2-7,TRBV7-8,TGTGCCAGCAGCTCTCGACAGGAATCGTACTTC,CASSSRQESYF
few,NA,TRBJ1-3,TRBV4-2,TGTGCCAGCAGCCAAGAAAGCTCTGGAAACACCATATATTTT,CASSQESSGNTIYF
NA,TRBD1,TRBJ2-3,TRBV7-8,TGTGCCAGCAGCACGCACAGGGGTACCACAGATACGCAGTATTTT,CASSTHRGTTDTQYF
NA,NA,TRBJ1-4,TRBV5-1,TGCGCCAGCAGCTTTGGGTTCGGCAGAAGTAATGAAAAACTGTTTTTT,CASSFGFGRSNEKLFF
NA,NA,TRBJ2-7,TRBV7-2,TGTGCCAGCAGCTTAGAGGCGAGTAGGTCCTACGAGCAGTACTTC,CASSLEASRSYEQYF
NA,NA,TRBJ1-1,TRBV7-3,TGTGCCAGCAGCTTAACCACGGCCAACACTGAAGCTTTCTTT,CASSLTTANTEAFF
NA,NA,TRBJ1-2,TRBV7-9,TGTGCCAGCAGCTCACGCGGGGGGGTTCATGATGGCTACACCTTC,CASSSRGGVHDGYTF
NA,NA,TRBJ2-7,TRBV27,TGTGCCAGCAGTCCCGACACCAATCGGGCCTACGAGCAGTACTTC,CASSPDTNRAYEQYF
NA,TRBD1,TRBJ1-2,TRBV6-5,TGTGCCAGCAGTTACTTCGGGACAGGGTATGGCTACACCTTC,CASSYFGTGYGYTF
NA,NA,TRBJ2-7,TRBV7-8,TGTGCCAGCAGCTTGAACAGCTACGAGCAGTACTTC,CASSLNSYEQYF
NA,NA,TRBJ1-2,TRBV24-1,TGTGCCACCAGTGCCGTGGGGACTTCGGATGGCTACACCTTC,CATSAVGTSDGYTF
NA,NA,TRBJ2-5,TRBV9,TGTGCCAGCAGCGTTACAGGGGACTGGGAGACCCAGTACTTC,CASSVTGDWETQYF
NA,NA,TRBJ2-2,TRBV7-3,TGTGCCAGCAGCTTAACCACCGGGGAGCTGTTTTTT,CASSLTTGELFF
NA,NA,TRBJ1-1,TRBV20-1,TGCAGTGCTAGAGCCCCTGCTGAAGCTTTCTTT,CSARAPAEAFF
NA,NA,TRBJ2-3,TRBV7-2,TGTGCCAGCAGCTTTGTACAAGATACGCAGTATTTT,CASSFVQDTQYF
NA,NA,TRBJ2-3,TRBV29-1,TGCAGCGTTGACCCGCCCACAGATACGCAGTATTTT,CSVDPPTDTQYF
NA,TRBD2,TRBJ2-5,TRBV5-4,TGTGCCAGCATGTCGGGAGGGGGGGAAGAGACCCAGTACTTC,CASMSGGGEETQYF
NA,TRBD2,TRBJ2-3,TRBV3-1/TRBV3-2,TGTGCCAGCAGCCAGGGACGGGGGGATACAGATACGCAGTATTTT,CASSQGRGDTDTQYF
NA,NA,TRBJ1-1,TRBV7-8,TGTGCCAGCAGCTTAGCCGCCAGGGGAGGGGAAGCTTTCTTT,CASSLAARGGEAFF
NA,TRBD2,TRBJ2-1,TRBV7-2,TGTGCCAGCAGACGGGGGGACTCCTACAATGAGCAGTTCTTC,CASRRGDSYNEQFF
NA,NA,TRBJ1-3,TRBV7-9,TGTGCCAGCAAAGATGATCTCTCTGGAAACACCATATATTTT,CASKDDLSGNTIYF
NA,NA,TRBJ2-5,TRBV5-1,TGCGCCAGCAGGCCGGCGGGGAGATGGGAGACCCAGTACTTC,CASRPAGRWETQYF
NA,NA,TRBJ2-1,TRBV7-9,TGTGCCAGCAGCTTAGGCTCGGGACGCTCCTACAATGAGCAGTTCTTC,CASSLGSGRSYNEQFF
NA,NA,TRBJ1-5,TRBV6-2/TRBV6-3,TGTGCCAGCAGTTACCGGGGAAGAAATCAGCCCCAGCATTTT,CASSYRGRNQPQHF
NA,NA,TRBJ2-7,TRBV18,TGTGCCAGCTCATCTCCGACAACGTCCTACGAGCAGTACTTC,CASSSPTTSYEQYF
NA,TRBD2,TRBJ2-1,TRBV20-1,TGCAGTGCTAGTTCTGCTAGCGGGAATTTCAATGAGCAGTTCTTC,CSASSASGNFNEQFF
NA,NA,TRBJ2-7,TRBV3-1/TRBV3-2,TGTGCCAGCAGCCATCACGGGACGGAATCCTACGAGCAGTACTTC,CASSHHGTESYEQYF
NA,NA,TRBJ1-1,TRBV29-1,TGCAGCGTTGAAGGGAACACTGAAGCTTTCTTT,CSVEGNTEAFF
NA,TRBD2,TRBJ2-2,TRBV5-3,TGTGCCAGAAGCTACGGGACTAGCGGGAGAAAGAACACCGGGGAGCTGTTTTTT,CARSYGTSGRKNTGELFF
NA,TRBD1,TRBJ2-7,TRBV10-3,TGTGCCATCAGATCGGGACAGGGGGCCTACGAGCAGTACTTC,CAIRSGQGAYEQYF
many,NA,TRBJ1-1,TRBV7-6,TGTGCCAGCAGCAAACAGCTGAACACTGAAGCTTTCTTT,CASSKQLNTEAFF
once,NA,TRBJ1-5,TRBV30,TGTGCCGTTTCGGGACTAGGCAATCAGCCCCAGCATTTT,CAVSGLGNQPQHF